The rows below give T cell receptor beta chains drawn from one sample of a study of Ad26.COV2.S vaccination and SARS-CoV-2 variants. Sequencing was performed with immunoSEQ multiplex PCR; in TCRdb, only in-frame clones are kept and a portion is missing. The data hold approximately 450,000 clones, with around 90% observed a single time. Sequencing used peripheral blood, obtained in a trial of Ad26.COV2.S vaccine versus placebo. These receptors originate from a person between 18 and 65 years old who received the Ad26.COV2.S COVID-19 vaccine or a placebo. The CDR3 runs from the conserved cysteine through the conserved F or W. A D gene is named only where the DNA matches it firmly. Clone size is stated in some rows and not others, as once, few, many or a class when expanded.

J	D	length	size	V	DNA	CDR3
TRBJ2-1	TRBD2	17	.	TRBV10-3	TGTGCCATCAGTGGGACTAGCGGGAGGGAGGTTATAAATGAGCAGTTCTTC	CAISGTSGREVINEQFF
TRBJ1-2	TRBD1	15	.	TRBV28	TGTGCCAGCAGCCATTACCCCAGACAGGGACGTGGCTACACCTTC	CASSHYPRQGRGYTF
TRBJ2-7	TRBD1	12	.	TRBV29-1	TGCAGTGTCAAGACAGGGGGCTACGAGCAGTACTTC	CSVKTGGYEQYF
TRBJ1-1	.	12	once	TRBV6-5	TGTGCCATTGGGCCCCGGTACACTGAAGCTTTCTTT	CAIGPRYTEAFF
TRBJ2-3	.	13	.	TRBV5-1	TGCGCCAGCAGCACCTACAGCACAGATACGCAGTATTTT	CASSTYSTDTQYF
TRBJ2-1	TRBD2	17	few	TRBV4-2	TGTGCCAGCAGCCACTTGGGGACTAGCGGGAACTACAATGAGCAGTTCTTC	CASSHLGTSGNYNEQFF
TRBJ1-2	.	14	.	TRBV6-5	TGTGCCAGCAGTTCCGACCGGGATAACTATGGCTACACCTTC	CASSSDRDNYGYTF
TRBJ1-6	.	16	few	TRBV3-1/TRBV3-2	TGTGCCAGCAGCCAAGATTTCGGACACGAAAATTCACCCCTCCACTTT	CASSQDFGHENSPLHF
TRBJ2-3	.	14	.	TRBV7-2	TGTGCCAGCAGCTTAGTAGTGGGTACAGATACGCAGTATTTT	CASSLVVGTDTQYF
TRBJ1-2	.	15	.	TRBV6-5	TGTGCCAGCAGTTACTCACAGACAACCGGCTATGGCTACACCTTC	CASSYSQTTGYGYTF
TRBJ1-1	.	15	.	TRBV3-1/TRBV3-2	TGTGCCAGCAGCCCATACAGGGAATGGAGGACTGAAGCTTTCTTT	CASSPYREWRTEAFF
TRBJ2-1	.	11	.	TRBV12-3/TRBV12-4	TGTGCCAGCAGTTTGTCCAGGGAGCAGTTCTTC	CASSLSREQFF
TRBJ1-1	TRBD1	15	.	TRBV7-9	TGTGCCAGCAGCCCACCAGGACAGGGGAACCCTGAAGCTTTCTTT	CASSPPGQGNPEAFF
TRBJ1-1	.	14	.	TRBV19	TGTGCCAGTATCTCGACGGGGGGAGGAACTGAAGCTTTCTTT	CASISTGGGTEAFF
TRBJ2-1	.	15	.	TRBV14	TGTGCCAGCAGCCCCTCCTTTCGGGCTTACAATGAGCAGTTCTTC	CASSPSFRAYNEQFF
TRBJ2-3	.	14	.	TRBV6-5	TGTGCCAGCAGTCCCGAGCCGGGCCCAGATACGCAGTATTTT	CASSPEPGPDTQYF
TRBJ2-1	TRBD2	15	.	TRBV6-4	TGTGCCAGCAGTGCCACCTCTAGCGGAAGCAATGAGCAGTTCTTC	CASSATSSGSNEQFF
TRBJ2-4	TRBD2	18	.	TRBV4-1	TGCGCCAGCAGCCAAGGACCCGCGGGGGGGGTAGCCAAAAACATTCAGTACTTC	CASSQGPAGGVAKNIQYF
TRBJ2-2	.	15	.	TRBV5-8	TGTGCCAGCAGCCAATCCCCCGGGGGCCACGGGGAGCTGTTTTTT	CASSQSPGGHGELFF
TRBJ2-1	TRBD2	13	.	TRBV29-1	TGCAGCGCCGGGACTAGCGGATACAATGAGCAGTTCTTC	CSAGTSGYNEQFF
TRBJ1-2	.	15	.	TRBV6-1	TGTGCCAGCAGTGAAATGGGGAATTCTAACTATGGCTACACCTTC	CASSEMGNSNYGYTF
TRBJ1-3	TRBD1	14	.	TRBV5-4	TGTGCCAGCAGCACACAGGGGGCTGGAAACACCATATATTTT	CASSTQGAGNTIYF
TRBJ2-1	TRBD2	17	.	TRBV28	TGTGCCAGCAGTGAAGGGGGACTAGCGGGAGGGCGGGATGAGCAGTTCTTC	CASSEGGLAGGRDEQFF
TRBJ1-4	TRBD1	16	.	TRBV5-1	TGCGCCAGCAGCAGCATTCCCGGGACAGGGTATGAAAAACTGTTTTTT	CASSSIPGTGYEKLFF
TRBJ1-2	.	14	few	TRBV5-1	TGCGCCAGCAGCACCGGGACGGCTAACTATGGCTACACCTTC	CASSTGTANYGYTF
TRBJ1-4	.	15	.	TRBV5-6	TGTGCCAGCAGCTTGATGACCCTTCGGGAGGGAAAACTGTTTTTT	CASSLMTLREGKLFF
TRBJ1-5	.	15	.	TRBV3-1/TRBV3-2	TGTGCCAGCAGCCAAAACCTGGGGGGAAGTCAGCCCCAGCATTTT	CASSQNLGGSQPQHF
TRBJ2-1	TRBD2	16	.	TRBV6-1	TGTGCCAGCAGTGAATTTCGCGGGAGGGCCACCAATGAGCAGTTCTTC	CASSEFRGRATNEQFF
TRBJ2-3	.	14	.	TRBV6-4	TGTGCCAGCAGCCAGGAGACTAGCACAGATACGCAGTATTTT	CASSQETSTDTQYF